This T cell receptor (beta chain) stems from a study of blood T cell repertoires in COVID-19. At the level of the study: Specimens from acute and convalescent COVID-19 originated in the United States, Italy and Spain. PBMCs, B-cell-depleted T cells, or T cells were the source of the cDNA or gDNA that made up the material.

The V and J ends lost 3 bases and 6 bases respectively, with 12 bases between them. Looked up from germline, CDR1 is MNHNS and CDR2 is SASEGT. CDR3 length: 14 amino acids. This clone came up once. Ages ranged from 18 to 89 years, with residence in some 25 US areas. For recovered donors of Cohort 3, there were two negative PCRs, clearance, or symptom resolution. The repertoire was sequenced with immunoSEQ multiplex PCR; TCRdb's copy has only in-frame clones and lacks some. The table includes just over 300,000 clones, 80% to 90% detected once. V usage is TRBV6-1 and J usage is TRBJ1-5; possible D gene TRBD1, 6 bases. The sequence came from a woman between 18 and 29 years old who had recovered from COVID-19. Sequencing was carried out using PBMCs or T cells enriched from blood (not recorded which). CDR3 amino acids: CASSDSTGSQPQHF. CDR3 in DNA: TGTGCCAGCAGTGATTCAACAGGGAGTCAGCCCCAGCATTTT.